This T cell receptor (beta chain) was sequenced for a study of T cells in Graves' hyperthyroidism and ophthalmopathy. Overall study results and limits: A model built on 13 V-J features separated ophthalmopathy from stable hyperthyroidism.

These patients, aged 18 to 65, had recently diagnosed hyperthyroidism lasting under 2 months. Authors of the study amplified TCR beta CDR3 regions from RNA transcripts. RT-PCR in the first round (using the HTBI primer set) targeted the TCR CDR3. Each CDR3 protein gets one entry after TCRdb re-called the multiplex PCR reads with MiXCR. The data hold under 300,000 distinct CDR3 sequences, with 10% to 15% observed a single time. There are many counts of this clonotype. As yet, its antigen is unknown. The CDR3 is made up of 15 amino acids. After removal of 7 bases from V and 0 bases from J, the junction contained 4 bases not matched to a gene. The germline gives CDR1 DFQATT, CDR2 SNEGSKA (reference sequence).

Material for sequencing was blood. The V gene is TRBV20-1, the J gene TRBJ2-3, with 13 bases lining up with TRBD2. The source of this sequence is a woman between 25 and 40 years old with Graves' hyperthyroidism that later progressed to Graves' ophthalmopathy. The CDR3 DNA reads as TGCAGTGTCTGGACTAGCGGGAGTAGCACAGATACGCAGTATTTT. It encodes CSVWTSGSSTDTQYF.